The clone carrying this T cell receptor (beta chain) is a singleton in its sample. Its antigen is not identified. PCR primers comprised 60 Vbeta and 13 Jbeta primers. Method: immunoSEQ multiplex PCR; TCRdb's copy keeps in-frame clones and lacks some. The sample includes 150,000 to 160,000 clones, roughly 72% of them seen just once. This specimen belongs to a study of cytomegalovirus exposure and HLA in healthy donors. Study at large: The Caucasian-associated ancestry cluster held 65% to 85% of some 420 genotyped donors. Findings and limits, study-wide: Cytomegalovirus status was reportedly diagnosed by the classifier with high sensitivity and specificity. In a later analysis, TCR association rates varied by HLA locus: DRB1 most, HLA-C fewest. Later work associated 16,951 TCR beta sequences with HLA alleles at 0.05 false discovery rate.

Germline CDR1 SGHRS, CDR2 YFSETQ. CDR3 length: 15 residues. V shed 4 bases, J shed 1 base, and the junction held 2 bases outside the gene matches. The gene calls are TRBV5-1 and TRBJ2-2, with TRBD2 matching over 9 bases. The sequencing sample was made of PBMCs. The receptor's source is a young man in good health and CMV-seronegative. CDR3 nucleotide sequence: TGCGCCAGCAGCGGAGCGGGGGGGAACACCGGGGAGCTGTTTTTT. This codes for CASSGAGGNTGELFF.